A selection of T cell receptor beta chains follows, all from one sample in a study of T cell responses to AZD1222 COVID-19 vaccine. Repertoires were generated with immunoSEQ multiplex PCR, while TCRdb's copy carries only in-frame clones and drops some. This table holds 70,000 to 90,000 clones, around nine tenths found once. The sequences come from peripheral blood, collected on day 0 of AZD1222 vaccination. All receptors come from an adult in good health. CDR3s include the opening cysteine and the closing phenylalanine or tryptophan. A D gene is named only where the DNA matches it firmly. Part of the rows lack a size; the others show once, few, many or a class for expanded clones.

v_gene,d_gene,abundance,j_gene,CDR3nt,CDR3aa
TRBV19,-,once,TRBJ2-5,TGTGCCAGTAGTATAGATCTGGAACAAGAGACCCAGTACTTC,CASSIDLEQETQYF
TRBV18,-,few,TRBJ1-6,TGTGCCAGCTCACGAGCCGACCCTTATAATTCACCCCTCCACTTT,CASSRADPYNSPLHF
TRBV30,-,-,TRBJ1-2,TGTGCCTGTCGCCAGGTCTATGGCTACACCTTC,CACRQVYGYTF
TRBV6-2/TRBV6-3,TRBD1,-,TRBJ1-2,TGTGCCAGCAGCCGCACACAGGGGAACTATGGCTACACCTTC,CASSRTQGNYGYTF
TRBV7-9,TRBD2,once,TRBJ2-7,TGTGCCAGCAGCTTAGGTTCTAGCGGATCCTACGAGCAGTACTTC,CASSLGSSGSYEQYF
TRBV5-4,-,few,TRBJ2-1,TGTGCCAGCAGCATGCGGGACTTTCCCTACAATGAGCAGTTCTTC,CASSMRDFPYNEQFF
TRBV30,TRBD1,-,TRBJ1-2,TGTGCCTGGAGGGGGACAGGGGGCAGAGGCTACACCTTC,CAWRGTGGRGYTF
TRBV6-4,-,-,TRBJ2-3,TGTGCCAGCAGTGACGGGGATACAGATACGCAGTATTTT,CASSDGDTDTQYF
TRBV28,TRBD1,once,TRBJ1-4,TGTGCCAGCAGTTCAAGGGACAGCGGGAATGAAAAACTGTTTTTT,CASSSRDSGNEKLFF
TRBV29-1,-,-,TRBJ1-6,TGCAGCGTGGATTGGTTATCGCGGGTTTTGGGGCGCTATAATTCACCCCTCCACTTT,CSVDWLSRVLGRYNSPLHF
TRBV2,-,-,TRBJ1-2,TGTGCCAGCAGTGAAGTGGGGGGGCCTTACGGCTACACCTTC,CASSEVGGPYGYTF
TRBV28,-,-,TRBJ2-7,TGTGCCAGCAGTTTTGTTGCGAGCTCCTACGAGCAGTACTTC,CASSFVASSYEQYF
TRBV11-3,TRBD2,-,TRBJ2-1,TGTGCCAGCAGCTGGGGGACTAGCGGGTACAATGAGCAGTTCTTC,CASSWGTSGYNEQFF
TRBV6-2/TRBV6-3,TRBD1,-,TRBJ2-3,TGTGCCAGCAGTTACTCTAGGACAGGAACAGATACGCAGTATTTT,CASSYSRTGTDTQYF
TRBV3-1/TRBV3-2,-,-,TRBJ2-1,TGTGCCAGCAGCCAAGTTCTCAATGAGCAGTTCTTC,CASSQVLNEQFF
TRBV6-4,TRBD1,-,TRBJ1-5,TGTGCCAGCAGTGACTCGTCTCAGGGGGGAGGTCAGCCCCAGCATTTT,CASSDSSQGGGQPQHF
TRBV6-1,-,-,TRBJ1-2,TGTGCCAGCAGTGAAAGAGGTTTCGGCTACACCTTC,CASSERGFGYTF
TRBV19,TRBD2,-,TRBJ2-3,TGTGCCAGTAGTACACCCCTCGGACTAGCGGGGGCAGATACGCAGTATTTT,CASSTPLGLAGADTQYF
TRBV3-1/TRBV3-2,-,-,TRBJ2-5,TGTGCCAGCAGCCAAGTGGGTCGCAGGGGCACCCCCCAAGAGACCCAGTACTTC,CASSQVGRRGTPQETQYF
TRBV6-5,-,once,TRBJ2-3,TGTGCCAGCAGTTATGGGGCTACGCAGTATTTT,CASSYGATQYF
TRBV19,TRBD1,-,TRBJ1-1,TGTGCCAGTAGTATAAGAACAGGGGGCAGGACTGAAGCTTTCTTT,CASSIRTGGRTEAFF
TRBV28,TRBD1,-,TRBJ1-2,TGTGCCAGCAGTTTAAACAGGGGGCGCGTGTATGGCTACACCTTC,CASSLNRGRVYGYTF
TRBV5-1,TRBD1,-,TRBJ1-1,TGCGCCAGCAGCTTGGGCCTCAGGGGGTATACTGAAGCTTTCTTT,CASSLGLRGYTEAFF
TRBV11-2,TRBD1,-,TRBJ1-4,TGTGCCAGCAGCTTGGGACAGCGGAATGAAAAACTGTTTTTT,CASSLGQRNEKLFF
TRBV7-9,TRBD1,-,TRBJ2-7,TGTGCCAGCAGGGGACAGGGGGACGAGCAGTACTTC,CASRGQGDEQYF
TRBV5-8,-,-,TRBJ1-1,TGTGCCAGCAGCGGGATTTACGGGACTGAAGCTTTCTTT,CASSGIYGTEAFF
TRBV6-2/TRBV6-3,-,once,TRBJ2-4,TGTGCCAGCAGTTACTCGACGTCATCCAAAAACATTCAGTACTTC,CASSYSTSSKNIQYF